These 7 T cell receptor beta chains share one sample of origin, sequenced in a study of cytotoxic CD8 clonotypes in ibrutinib-treated CLL. Libraries were prepared by immunoSEQ multiplex PCR; TCRdb keeps only in-frame clonotypes and omits some of them. The sample contains over 120,000 clones, over 75% of which appear only once. The source material was PBMCs, sampled after 36 months of ibrutinib treatment. The origin of the receptors is a human donor with chronic lymphocytic leukemia.

The CDR3 DNA sequence: TGTGCCAGCAACCCCGGGACAGGCTATGAAAAACTGTTTTTT. Translated, it gives CASNPGTGYEKLFF. The chain is built from TRBV7-9 and TRBJ1-4; 8 nucleotides line up with TRBD1. J was trimmed by 6 bases and V by 7 bases; bases with no gene match: 7. Germline V gives CDR1 SEHNR, CDR2 FQNEAQ (reference sequence). This CDR3 is 14 amino acids long. The variable domain in full, completed from reference TRBV7-9 and TRBJ1-4, reads DTGVSQNPRHKITKRGQNVTFRCDPISEHNRLYWYRQTLGQGPEFLTYFQNEAQLEKSRLLSDRFSAERPKGSFSTLEIQRTEQGDSAMYLCASNPGTGYEKLFFGSGTQLSVL.

CDR3 DNA sequence: TGTGCCACCAGCAGAGACCTGGGACAGGCCTACGAGCAGTACTTC. This codes for CATSRDLGQAYEQYF. The chain employs TRBV15 and TRBJ2-7; 8 positions agree with TRBD1. The V gene's germline CDR1 is LNHNV and CDR2 YYDKDF (reference sequence). The CDR3 is 15 amino acids. The ends lost 0 bases at V and 2 bases at J; junction bases unmatched: 3. Combining the CDR3 with reference TRBV15 and TRBJ2-7 gives the whole variable domain DAMVIQNPRYQVTQFGKPVTLSCSQTLNHNVMYWYQQKSSQAPKLLFHYYDKDFNNEADTPDNFQSRRPNTSFCFLDIRSPGLGDTAMYLCATSRDLGQAYEQYFGPGTRLTVT.

This clone has only one observation. The chain is built from TRBV28 and TRBJ2-5, with 12 bases aligning to TRBD2. The trim removed 5 bases at V and 5 bases at J, leaving 9 bases unmatched. Germline V gene data show CDR1 as MDHEN and CDR2 as SYDVKM. The CDR3 is 16 amino acids. The CDR3 bases are TGTGCCAGCAGTGACCCTAGCGGGGGGGCTCAGGAGACCCAGTACTTC. Amino acid sequence: CASSDPSGGAQETQYF.

CDR3: CASSSQARTDTQYF. For the CDR3, the DNA is TGTGCCAGCAGCTCACAGGCACGCACAGATACGCAGTATTTT. The chain uses TRBV7-2 and TRBJ2-3; a possible D gene is TRBD1 (5 bases). The CDR3 has 14 amino acids. The germline V gene has CDR1 SGHTA and CDR2 FQGNSA. Deletions cut 4 bases from V and 1 base from J, with 9 bases between.

This chain uses TRBV6-5 with TRBJ1-2, with D possibly being TRBD1 (6 bases). This CDR3 region has 13 residues. V lost 6 bases and J 5 bases, leaving 13 bases between the germline ends. Germline V gives CDR1 MNHEY, CDR2 SVGAGI. The CDR3 DNA is TGTGCCAGCAGACGGACAGAAGAGTATGGCTACACCTTC. It is translated as CASRRTEEYGYTF.

This clone turned up a few times. The rearrangement links TRBV4-2 to TRBJ1-1; tentative D call: TRBD1 (6 bases). This CDR3 contains 16 residues. V lost 5 bases and J 0 bases, leaving 16 bases between the germline ends. CDR1 LGHNA and CDR2 YNFKEQ come from the germline V gene. This CDR3 is CASSELGALMNTEAFF. In DNA, the CDR3 is TGTGCCAGCAGCGAGTTGGGGGCCCTCATGAACACTGAAGCTTTCTTT.

The V call is TRBV19, the J call TRBJ1-2, with 10 nucleotides matching TRBD1. With 6 bases clipped from V and 4 bases from J, the junction kept 5 bases outside the gene matches. The CDR3 spans 14 residues. In germline, CDR1 is LNHDA, CDR2 SQIVND (reference sequence). The CDR3 nucleotides are TGTGCCAGTAGGGACAGGGGGTATGGCTATGGCTACACCTTC. Its protein is CASRDRGYGYGYTF. Together with reference TRBV19 and TRBJ1-2, the CDR3 gives the full variable domain: DGGITQSPKYLFRKEGQNVTLSCEQNLNHDAMYWYRQDPGQGLRLIYYSQIVNDFQKGDIAEGYSVSREKKESFPLTVTSAQKNPTAFYLCASRDRGYGYGYTFGSGTRLTVV.